This is a list of T cell receptor beta chains from one sample in a study of prognosis after radiotherapy for stage I lung cancer. One entry per CDR3 protein, called by TCRdb with MiXCR from the multiplex PCR reads. This table has under 20,000 distinct CDR3 sequences, around 40% appearing once. The sample in question was PBMCs, obtained before or after stereotactic body radiation therapy (not recorded which). Source of these receptors: a donor over 45 with non-small cell lung cancer. Both conserved end residues are part of each CDR3. D genes are given only for firm matches. Size is omitted from some rows. Given values are once, few, many or a class for expanded clones.

13 TRBJ2-7 TRBV6-1 medium-sized . CASSYWVSSEQYF TGTGCCAGCAGCTATTGGGTCAGTTCCGAGCAGTACTTC
12 TRBJ2-5 TRBV7-2 many . CASSRIAETQYF TGTGCCAGCAGCCGAATAGCCGAGACCCAGTACTTC
13 TRBJ1-5 TRBV7-2 . . CSSSLVGEQPQHF TGTTCCAGCAGCCTAGTTGGGGAGCAGCCCCAGCATTTT
13 TRBJ2-7 TRBV2 . . CSTCRDLGNEQYF TGTTCCACCTGCCGTGACCTAGGAAACGAGCAGTACTTC
11 TRBJ1-1 TRBV6-1 . . CAIQVYTEAFF TGTGCCATTCAGGTGTACACTGAAGCTTTCTTT
13 TRBJ2-1 TRBV5-1 . . CASSEASSHEQFF TGCGCCAGCAGCGAAGCTAGTTCCCATGAGCAGTTCTTC
13 TRBJ2-3 TRBV7-3 once . CASSLNVEYTQYF TGTGCCAGCAGCTTAAACGTCGAATATACACAGTATTTT
13 TRBJ2-1 TRBV19 medium-sized . CASSRRTFNEQFF TGTGCCAGTAGTAGAAGGACTTTTAATGAGCAGTTCTTC
15 TRBJ2-7 TRBV27 . . CASSLYGGRQGEQYF TGTGCCAGCAGTTTATACGGGGGCCGCCAGGGTGAGCAGTACTTC
15 TRBJ2-1 TRBV12-3/TRBV12-4 . . CASSLYGGGASEQFF TGTGCCAGCAGTTTGTACGGTGGGGGGGCCAGTGAGCAGTTCTTC
16 TRBJ2-5 TRBV5-6 few . CASSLGGLSYQETQYF TGTGCCAGCAGCTTAGGTGGTTTGTCGTACCAAGAGACCCAGTACTTC
14 TRBJ2-1 TRBV5-1 . . CASSLETSYNEQFF TGCGCCAGCAGCTTGGAGACTTCATACAATGAGCAGTTCTTC
13 TRBJ2-7 TRBV5-6 many TRBD1 CASKPGQSYEQYF TGTGCCAGCAAACCGGGACAGTCCTACGAGCAGTACTTC
12 TRBJ2-7 TRBV4-3 many . CASSPTSGEQYF TGCGCCAGCAGCCCAACCTCTGGCGAGCAGTACTTC
16 TRBJ2-1 TRBV5-1 . . CASSLEGIRIPNEQFF TGTGCCAGCAGCTTGGAGGGGATAAGGATCCCCAATGAGCAGTTCTTC
16 TRBJ1-2 TRBV7-9 . TRBD1 CASSLRGGGGNYGYTF TGTGCCAGCAGCTTAAGAGGGGGCGGGGGAAACTATGGCTACACCTTC
16 TRBJ2-3 TRBV7-9 . . CASTRFGGDGTDTQYF TGCGCCAGCACCCGCTTCGGAGGGGACGGCACAGATACGCAGTATTTT
15 TRBJ2-6 TRBV6-1 . . CASIEHDVDGNVLTF TGTGCCAGCATTGAACATGACGTCGACGGGAACGTCCTGACTTTC
13 TRBJ1-1 TRBV20-1 many . CSATRGMNTEAFF TGCAGTGCCACCCGGGGCATGAACACTGAAGCTTTCTTT
17 TRBJ2-5 TRBV2 many TRBD2 CASSEYRLAGEQETQYF TGTGCCAGCAGTGAGTATAGACTAGCGGGAGAGCAAGAGACCCAGTACTTC
15 TRBJ2-1 TRBV30 . . CAWSVGSGTYNEQFF TGTGCCTGGAGTGTAGGTAGCGGAACCTACAATGAGCAGTTCTTC
15 TRBJ1-5 TRBV6-1 . TRBD1 CAVSEPGQPDQPQHF TGTGCCGTCAGTGAACCGGGACAGCCAGATCAGCCCCAGCATTTT
13 TRBJ1-2 TRBV20-1 many . CSAKGRTVDGYTF TGCAGTGCTAAAGGTCGGACAGTCGATGGCTACACCTTC
12 TRBJ2-5 TRBV29-1 many . CSLLDGTETQYF TGCAGCCTACTTGACGGGACAGAGACCCAGTACTTC
15 TRBJ1-2 TRBV7-9 many . CASSLSRYLTDGYTF TGTGCCAGCAGCTTATCCCGGTATCTTACCGATGGCTACACCTTC
12 TRBJ1-1 TRBV27 many . CASSTRFGEAFF TGTGCCAGCAGCACCCGGTTTGGAGAAGCTTTCTTT
17 TRBJ2-6 TRBV11-1 many . CASSLSRVISGANVLTF TGTGCCAGCAGCTTGTCCAGGGTTATCTCGGGGGCCAACGTCCTGACTTTC
17 TRBJ2-1 TRBV3-1 many TRBD1 CASSQDFGTAPYNEQFF TGTGCCAGCAGCCAAGATTTCGGGACAGCCCCATACAATGAGCAGTTCTTC
13 TRBJ2-7 TRBV19 many TRBD1 CASNNRGSYEQYF TGTGCCAGTAACAACAGGGGGTCCTACGAGCAGTACTTC
13 TRBJ2-7 TRBV5-1 . . CASAGTDHYDQYF TGCGCCAGCGCGGGGACAGACCACTACGATCAGTACTTC
15 TRBJ2-3 TRBV7-9 many TRBD1 CASSLSTGGTDTQYF TGTGCCAGCAGCTTAAGCACAGGGGGCACAGATACGCAGTATTTT
15 TRBJ1-1 TRBV12-3/TRBV12-4 . . CASSQHGGANTEAFF TGTGCCAGCAGCCAGCATGGGGGGGCGAACACTGAAGCTTTCTTT
15 TRBJ1-2 TRBV7-2 . . CASSSGTPRKTGYTF TGTGCCAGCAGCTCAGGGACTCCCCGGAAAACTGGCTACACCTTC
15 TRBJ2-2 TRBV5-4 . . CASSLRRGNTGELFF TGTGCCAGCAGCTTGCGGCGGGGGAACACCGGGGAGCTGTTTTTT
12 TRBJ2-1 TRBV6-5 . TRBD1 CASSSQGAEQFF TGTGCCAGCAGTTCACAGGGGGCTGAGCAGTTCTTC
18 TRBJ2-7 TRBV2 . . CASSEYWTDVSIAYEQYF TGTGCCAGCAGTGAATACTGGACAGACGTATCGATCGCCTACGAGCAGTACTTC
16 TRBJ2-7 TRBV2 once . CASSDEDYLATYEQYF TGTGCCAGCAGTGACGAGGACTACCTAGCGACCTACGAGCAGTACTTC
16 TRBJ2-7 TRBV3-2 once . CASSQTKAGGTYEQYF TGTGCCAGCAGCCAGACTAAAGCGGGAGGGACCTACGAGCAGTACTTC
12 TRBJ1-1 TRBV9 . . CASSGSNTEAFF TGTGCCAGCAGCGGGAGCAACACTGAAGCTTTCTTT
15 TRBJ2-1 TRBV6-5 medium-sized . CASSLSGAGRDEQFF TGTGCCAGCAGTTTGTCTGGGGCGGGTCGGGATGAGCAGTTCTTC
15 TRBJ1-2 TRBV20-1 many TRBD1 CSAPINRGQSYGYTF TGCAGTGCTCCGATCAACAGGGGGCAGAGCTATGGCTACACCTTC
15 TRBJ2-5 TRBV24-1 . TRBD1 CATSAGGLFRETQYF TGTGCCACCAGTGCAGGGGGCCTTTTTCGAGAGACCCAGTACTTT
12 TRBJ2-7 TRBV20-1 many . CSAVPSSYEQYF TGCAGTGCGGTCCCGAGCTCCTACGAGCAGTACTTC
16 TRBJ1-5 TRBV12-3/TRBV12-4 . . CASSVQGAVAVQPQHF TGTGCCAGCAGCGTACAGGGTGCAGTGGCGGTTCAGCCCCAGCATTTT
13 TRBJ2-7 TRBV5-1 medium-sized . CASSLEGVGEQYF TGCGCCAGCAGCTTGGAAGGGGTTGGTGAGCAGTACTTC
14 TRBJ2-7 TRBV6-1 once . CASSSRVGLNEQYF TGTGCCAGCAGTTCACGGGTTGGCCTTAACGAGCAGTACTTC